A selection of T cell receptor beta chains follows, all from one sample in a study of blood T cell repertoires in COVID-19. The method was immunoSEQ multiplex PCR; TCRdb's version includes in-frame clones alone and lacks a portion of them. The sample contains 250,000 or so clones, more than 85% of which appear only once. Sequencing was performed on peripheral blood. Receptor source: a woman in her 70s with active or convalescent COVID-19. The CDR3 runs from the conserved cysteine through the conserved F or W. A D gene is named only where the DNA matches it firmly. Rows give clone size only sometimes, using once, few, many, or a class for an expanded clone.

D gene	V gene	clone size	J gene	CDR3 protein	CDR3 DNA
NA	TRBV5-8	NA	TRBJ1-5	CASSRDPGRGQPQHF	TGTGCCAGCAGCCGGGACCCCGGGCGGGGTCAGCCCCAGCATTTT
TRBD1	TRBV6-5	NA	TRBJ1-6	CASSSTDRDRANF	TGTGCCAGCAGCTCGACGGACCGGGACAGGGCTAACTTT
TRBD1	TRBV6-5	once	TRBJ1-2	CAIGPRGQGAYGYTF	TGTGCCATAGGACCAAGGGGGCAGGGGGCCTATGGCTACACCTTC
NA	TRBV18	NA	TRBJ2-7	CASSPLNPGLNYEQYF	TGTGCCAGCTCACCCCTTAATCCGGGACTCAACTACGAGCAGTACTTC
NA	TRBV12-5	NA	TRBJ2-7	CASGPTGIYEQYF	TGTGCTAGTGGCCCAACAGGCATCTACGAGCAGTACTTC
TRBD1	TRBV7-2	NA	TRBJ1-2	CASSLTMDRSYGYTF	TGTGCCAGCAGCTTAACAATGGACAGGTCCTATGGCTACACCTTC
TRBD1	TRBV5-1	NA	TRBJ2-2	CASSVGTGGNTGELFF	TGCGCCAGCAGCGTGGGGACAGGGGGGAACACCGGGGAGCTGTTTTTT
NA	TRBV15	NA	TRBJ1-4	CATSPNARLLPNEKLFF	TGTGCCACCAGCCCCAACGCCAGGCTGCTACCTAATGAAAAACTGTTTTTT
NA	TRBV2	NA	TRBJ1-6	CASSESRQRGGSPHF	TGTGCCAGCAGTGAATCCCGTCAAAGAGGGGGATCCCCCCACTTT
TRBD2	TRBV7-9	NA	TRBJ2-3	CASSLATSGGRADTQYF	TGTGCCAGCAGCTTAGCGACTAGCGGGGGGCGGGCAGATACGCAGTATTTT
NA	TRBV27	NA	TRBJ1-2	CASSLISGFYGYTF	TGTGCCAGCAGTTTGATATCAGGATTTTATGGCTACACCTTC
TRBD2	TRBV7-9	once	TRBJ2-5	CASSFPTSGEETQYF	TGTGCCAGCAGCTTTCCAACTAGCGGGGAAGAGACCCAGTACTTC
NA	TRBV10-3	NA	TRBJ1-4	CAIKRREEEKLFF	TGTGCCATCAAGAGGCGTGAGGAAGAAAAACTGTTTTTT
TRBD1	TRBV9	NA	TRBJ2-5	CASSVGDRGSLPLQETQYF	TGTGCCAGCAGCGTAGGTGACAGGGGATCACTACCCCTACAAGAGACCCAGTACTTC
NA	TRBV19	NA	TRBJ2-7	CASSFRIAKTGTYEQYF	TGTGCCAGTAGTTTCCGGATAGCGAAGACAGGAACCTACGAGCAGTACTTC
NA	TRBV4-1	NA	TRBJ2-1	CASSQVRGENEQFF	TGCGCCAGCAGCCAAGTTCGCGGAGAGAATGAGCAGTTCTTC
NA	TRBV4-3	NA	TRBJ2-3	CASSQEGRGRADTQYF	TGCGCCAGCAGCCAAGAAGGCCGGGGTCGGGCAGATACGCAGTATTTT
NA	TRBV27	NA	TRBJ1-2	CATAVQAGADYGYTF	TGTGCCACGGCAGTGCAGGCAGGGGCGGACTATGGCTACACCTTC
NA	TRBV5-1	few	TRBJ2-7	CASSLEQSLYEQYF	TGCGCCAGCAGCTTGGAACAGTCCCTCTACGAGCAGTACTTC
NA	TRBV18	NA	TRBJ1-1	CASSQQVNTEAFF	TGTGCCAGCTCACAACAGGTGAACACTGAAGCTTTCTTT
NA	TRBV20-1	NA	TRBJ1-2	CSASPVASYGYTF	TGCAGTGCTAGTCCAGTCGCTAGCTATGGCTACACCTTC
TRBD1	TRBV10-1	NA	TRBJ2-3	CASSGGQGVGTDTQYF	TGCGCCAGCAGTGGGGGACAGGGTGTGGGCACAGATACGCAGTATTTT
TRBD1	TRBV7-8	NA	TRBJ1-2	CASSFSGQGGYTF	TGTGCCAGCAGCTTCTCTGGACAGGGTGGCTACACCTTC
NA	TRBV7-9	NA	TRBJ2-7	CASSFADEQYF	TGTGCCAGCAGCTTCGCAGACGAGCAGTACTTC
NA	TRBV21-1	NA	TRBJ1-5	CASMCGVSNQPQHF	TGTGCCAGCATGTGCGGCGTTAGCAATCAGCCCCAGCATTTT
NA	TRBV4-3	NA	TRBJ2-3	CASSQDNLDTQYF	TGCGCCAGCAGCCAAGATAACTTGGATACGCAGTATTTT
NA	TRBV7-8	NA	TRBJ1-1	CASSLRFDTEAFF	TGTGCCAGCAGCTTGCGATTTGACACTGAAGCTTTCTTT
NA	TRBV3-1/TRBV3-2	once	TRBJ2-3	CASSPLWGADTQYF	TGTGCCAGCAGCCCCCTTTGGGGAGCAGATACGCAGTATTTT
TRBD1	TRBV24-1	NA	TRBJ1-5	CATSTGVDQPQHF	TGTGCCACCAGCACAGGGGTAGATCAGCCCCAGCATTTT
NA	TRBV7-2	NA	TRBJ1-2	CASSSYGQFNYGYTF	TGTGCCAGCAGCTCTTATGGGCAGTTTAACTATGGCTACACCTTC
TRBD1	TRBV27	once	TRBJ1-5	CASSRDRADQPQHF	TGTGCCAGCAGCCGCGACAGGGCGGATCAGCCCCAGCATTTT
NA	TRBV9	NA	TRBJ1-5	CASSVGSGSEQPQHF	TGTGCCAGCAGCGTAGGGTCTGGGTCGGAGCAGCCCCAGCATTTT
TRBD1	TRBV19	NA	TRBJ2-2	CASSIFTGGAGSGTGELFF	TGTGCCAGTAGTATTTTCACAGGGGGCGCGGGATCGGGCACCGGGGAGCTGTTTTTT
NA	TRBV5-6	NA	TRBJ1-5	CASSLFPGQNNQPQHF	TGTGCCAGCAGCTTGTTCCCTGGACAAAACAATCAGCCCCAGCATTTT
NA	TRBV11-2	NA	TRBJ2-1	CASSLSGGSGSNEQFF	TGTGCCAGCAGCCTCTCTGGCGGGTCGGGTAGCAATGAGCAGTTCTTC